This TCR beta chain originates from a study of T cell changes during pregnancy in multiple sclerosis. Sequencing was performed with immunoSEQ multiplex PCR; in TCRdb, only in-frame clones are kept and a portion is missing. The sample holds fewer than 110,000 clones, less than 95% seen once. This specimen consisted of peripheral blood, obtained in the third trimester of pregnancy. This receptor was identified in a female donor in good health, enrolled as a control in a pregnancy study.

CDR3 nucleotides: TGTGCCAGCAGCCCCGGGACACCATCTAACTATGGCTACACCTTC. It specifies CASSPGTPSNYGYTF. This chain joins TRBV5-4 and TRBJ1-2, with D perhaps TRBD1 (6 bases). CDR3 length: 15 residues. Trimming pared 4 bases from V and 0 bases from J, leaving 13 bases between. Germline-derived CDR1 and CDR2 are SGHNT and YYREEE (reference sequence). The complete variable domain, with remaining parts taken from reference TRBV5-4 and TRBJ1-2, reads ETGVTQSPTHLIKTRGQQVTLRCSSQSGHNTVSWYQQALGQGPQFIFQYYREEENGRGNFPPRFSGLQFPNYSSELNVNALELDDSALYLCASSPGTPSNYGYTFGSGTRLTVV.